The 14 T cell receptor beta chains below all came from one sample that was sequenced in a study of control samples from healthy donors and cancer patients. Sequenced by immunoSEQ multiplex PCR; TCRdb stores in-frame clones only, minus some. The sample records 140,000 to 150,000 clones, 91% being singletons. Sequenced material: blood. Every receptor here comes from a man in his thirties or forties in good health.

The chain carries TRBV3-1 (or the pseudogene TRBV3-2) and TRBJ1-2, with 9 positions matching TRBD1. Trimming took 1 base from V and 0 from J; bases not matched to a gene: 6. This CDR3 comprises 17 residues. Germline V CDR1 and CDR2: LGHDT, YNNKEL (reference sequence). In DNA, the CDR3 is TGTGCCAGCAGCCAAGGACCGGGACAGGGATCTAACTATGGCTACACCTTC. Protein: CASSQGPGQGSNYGYTF.

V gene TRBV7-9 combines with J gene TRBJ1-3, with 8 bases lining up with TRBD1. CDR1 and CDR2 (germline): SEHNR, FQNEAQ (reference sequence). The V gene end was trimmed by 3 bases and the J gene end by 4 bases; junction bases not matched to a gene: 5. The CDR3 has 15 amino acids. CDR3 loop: CASSFSTGGGNTIYF. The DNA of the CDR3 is TGTGCCAGCAGCTTTTCAACAGGGGGGGGAAACACCATATATTTT. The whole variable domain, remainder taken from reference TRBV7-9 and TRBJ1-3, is DTGVSQNPRHKITKRGQNVTFRCDPISEHNRLYWYRQTLGQGPEFLTYFQNEAQLEKSRLLSDRFSAERPKGSFSTLEIQRTEQGDSAMYLCASSFSTGGGNTIYFGEGSWLTVV.

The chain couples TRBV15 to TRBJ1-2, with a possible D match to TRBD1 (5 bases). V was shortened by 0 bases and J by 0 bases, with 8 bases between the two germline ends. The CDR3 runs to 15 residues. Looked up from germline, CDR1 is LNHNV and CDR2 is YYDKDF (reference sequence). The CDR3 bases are TGTGCCACCAGCAGAGAAAGGGGCGCTAACTATGGCTACACCTTC. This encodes CATSRERGANYGYTF.

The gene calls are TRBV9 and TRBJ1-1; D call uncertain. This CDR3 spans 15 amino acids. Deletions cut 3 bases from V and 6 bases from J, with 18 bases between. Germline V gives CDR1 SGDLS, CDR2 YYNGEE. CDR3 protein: CASSAGDREYAEAFF. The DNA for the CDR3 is TGTGCCAGCAGCGCCGGGGATCGGGAGTACGCTGAAGCTTTCTTT.

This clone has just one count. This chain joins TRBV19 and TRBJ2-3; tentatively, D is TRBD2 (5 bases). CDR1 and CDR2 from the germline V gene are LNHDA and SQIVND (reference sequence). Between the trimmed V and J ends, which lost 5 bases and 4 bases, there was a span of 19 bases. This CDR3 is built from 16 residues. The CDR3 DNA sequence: TGTGCCAGTAGTGCCCAGATCGCCCTCGGGGCAGATACGCAGTATTTT. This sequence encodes CASSAQIALGADTQYF.

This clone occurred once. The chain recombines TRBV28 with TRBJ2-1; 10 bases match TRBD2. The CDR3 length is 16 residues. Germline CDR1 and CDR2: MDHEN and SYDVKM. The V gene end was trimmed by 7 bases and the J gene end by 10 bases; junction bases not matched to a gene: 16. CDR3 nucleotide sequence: TGTGCCAGCACCTTGGAGGCTAGCGGGGGCCCTAGGGAGCAGTTCTTC. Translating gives CASTLEASGGPREQFF.

CDR3 DNA: TGTGCCATCAACTCGGGAAGCACAGATACGCAGTATTTT. This codes for CAINSGSTDTQYF. The chain has TRBV10-3 and TRBJ2-3, with D perhaps TRBD2 (5 bases). Trimming removed 7 bases at V and 0 bases at J, with 8 bases between. This CDR3 region has 13 residues. Looked up from germline, CDR1 is ENHRY and CDR2 is SYGVKD.

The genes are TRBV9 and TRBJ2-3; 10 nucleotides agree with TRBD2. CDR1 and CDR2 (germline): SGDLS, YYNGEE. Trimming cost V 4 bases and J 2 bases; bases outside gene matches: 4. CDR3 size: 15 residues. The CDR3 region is CASSLTSGVTDTQYF. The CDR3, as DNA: TGTGCCAGCAGCCTAACTAGCGGGGTCACAGATACGCAGTATTTT.

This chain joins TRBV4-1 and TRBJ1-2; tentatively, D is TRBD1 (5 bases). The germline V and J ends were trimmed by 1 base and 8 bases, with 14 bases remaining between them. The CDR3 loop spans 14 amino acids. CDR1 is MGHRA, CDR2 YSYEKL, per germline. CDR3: CASSQVGGGEGYTF. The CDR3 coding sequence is TGCGCCAGCAGCCAAGTTGGCGGGGGGGAAGGCTACACCTTC.

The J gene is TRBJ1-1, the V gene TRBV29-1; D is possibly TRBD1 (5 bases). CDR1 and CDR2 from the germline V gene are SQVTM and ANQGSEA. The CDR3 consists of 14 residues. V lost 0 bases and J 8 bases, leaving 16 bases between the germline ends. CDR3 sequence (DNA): TGCAGCGTTGAAGATGAGGGGACCGCCCGGGAAGCTTTCTTT. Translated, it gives CSVEDEGTAREAFF.

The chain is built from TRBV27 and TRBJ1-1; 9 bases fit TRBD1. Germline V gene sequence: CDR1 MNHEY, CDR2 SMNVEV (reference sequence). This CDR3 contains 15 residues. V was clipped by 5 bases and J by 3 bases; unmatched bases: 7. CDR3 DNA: TGTGCCAGCAGTACTTACAGGGGGCTGGACACTGAAGCTTTCTTT. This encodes CASSTYRGLDTEAFF.

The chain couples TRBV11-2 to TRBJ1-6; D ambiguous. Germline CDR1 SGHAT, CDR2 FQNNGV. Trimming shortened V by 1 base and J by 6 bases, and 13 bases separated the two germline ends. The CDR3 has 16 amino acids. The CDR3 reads CASSLVIRSRNSPLHF. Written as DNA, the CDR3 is TGTGCCAGCAGCTTAGTTATCAGAAGCCGTAATTCACCCCTCCACTTT. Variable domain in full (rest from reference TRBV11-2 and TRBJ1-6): EAGVAQSPRYKIIEKRQSVAFWCNPISGHATLYWYQQILGQGPKLLIQFQNNGVVDDSQLPKDRFSAERLKGVDSTLKIQPAKLEDSAVYLCASSLVIRSRNSPLHFGNGTRLTVT.

Here the CDR3 DNA reads TGTGCCAGCAGCCCCCCGGGACTAACAGATACGCAGTATTTT. It encodes CASSPPGLTDTQYF. The chain employs TRBV13 and TRBJ2-3; 7 positions agree with TRBD2. This CDR3 has 14 amino acids. Germline CDR1 and CDR2: PRHDT and FYEKMQ (reference sequence). With V trimmed by 5 bases and J by 3 bases, 5 bases remained unmatched. Looking up the rest from reference TRBV13 and TRBJ2-3 gives the full variable domain: AAGVIQSPRHLIKEKRETATLKCYPIPRHDTVYWYQQGPGQDPQFLISFYEKMQSDKGSIPDRFSAQQFSDYHSELNMSSLELGDSALYFCASSPPGLTDTQYFGPGTRLTVL.

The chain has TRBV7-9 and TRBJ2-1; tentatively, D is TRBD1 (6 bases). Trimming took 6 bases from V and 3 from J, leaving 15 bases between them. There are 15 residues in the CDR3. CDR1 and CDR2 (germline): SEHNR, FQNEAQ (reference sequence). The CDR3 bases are TGTGCCAGCAGAGAGGGGGATGGTAACTACAATGAGCAGTTCTTC. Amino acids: CASREGDGNYNEQFF.